Shown below are 8 T cell receptor beta chains from a single sample sequenced in a study of T cell responses to AZD1222 COVID-19 vaccine. Sequenced by immunoSEQ multiplex PCR; TCRdb stores in-frame clones only, minus some. The data show 120,000 to 150,000 clones, roughly 90% seen once. The material was peripheral blood, obtained on day 0 of AZD1222 vaccination. Source of these receptors: an adult in good health.

This clone is a singleton in its sample. The rearrangement links TRBV4-3 to TRBJ2-7; 12 positions agree with TRBD2. The CDR3 consists of 15 residues. V gave up 1 base and J gave up 2 bases; unmatched junction bases: 0. Germline loops: CDR1 LGHNA, CDR2 YSLEER. CDR3 sequence: CASSQGTSGTYEQYF. CDR3 nucleotide sequence: TGCGCCAGCAGCCAAGGGACTAGCGGGACCTACGAGCAGTACTTC.

The chain recombines TRBV9 with TRBJ1-2; maybe TRBD1 (5 bases). CDR3 length equals 14 residues. The V end was cut by 2 bases, the J end by 8 bases, with 16 bases between. From germline, CDR1 is SGDLS and CDR2 YYNGEE. The CDR3 region is CASSVRQTLRGYTF. The CDR3 DNA reads TGTGCCAGCAGCGTCAGACAGACCCTGCGAGGCTACACCTTC.

The chain joins TRBV30 to TRBJ1-2; weak D call: TRBD1 (5 bases). Germline assignment: CDR1 GTSNPN and CDR2 SVGIG (reference sequence). The CDR3 extends over 12 amino acids. The germline V and J ends were trimmed by 5 bases and 2 bases, with 9 bases remaining between them. Here the CDR3 DNA reads TGTGCCTGGGACAGCCACAACTATGGCTACACCTTC. As protein: CAWDSHNYGYTF. The full variable domain, its missing parts supplied by reference TRBV30 and TRBJ1-2, is SQTIHQWPATLVQPVGSPLSLECTVEGTSNPNLYWYRQAAGRGLQLLFYSVGIGQISSEVPQNLSASRPQDRQFILSSKKLLLSDSGFYLCAWDSHNYGYTFGSGTRLTVV.

This chain links TRBV6-4 with TRBJ1-5; D not certain. The CDR3 spans 13 residues. Between the trimmed V and J ends, which lost 6 bases and 0 bases, there was a span of 6 bases. The germline V gene encodes CDR1 MRHNA and CDR2 SNTAGT. The CDR3 region is CASSRGSNQPQHF. DNA of the CDR3: TGTGCCAGCAGCCGAGGTAGCAATCAGCCCCAGCATTTT.

This chain uses TRBV19 with TRBJ2-3; D possibly corresponds to TRBD2 (6 bases). Trimming removed 4 bases from V and 9 bases from J, with 17 bases in between. Per germline, CDR1 LNHDA and CDR2 SQIVND (reference sequence). This CDR3 has 14 amino acids. In DNA, the CDR3 is TGTGCCAGTAGTACTTCCATGACTGGGGGGACGCAGTATTTT. This codes for CASSTSMTGGTQYF. The variable domain in full, with the rest retrieved from reference TRBV19 and TRBJ2-3, is DGGITQSPKYLFRKEGQNVTLSCEQNLNHDAMYWYRQDPGQGLRLIYYSQIVNDFQKGDIAEGYSVSREKKESFPLTVTSAQKNPTAFYLCASSTSMTGGTQYFGPGTRLTVL.

The rearrangement joins TRBV24-1 to TRBJ2-1; tentatively, D is TRBD2 (6 bases). The length of the CDR3 is 16 residues. CDR1 and CDR2 (germline): KGHDR, SFDVKD. Trimming shortened V by 3 bases and J by 0 bases, and 11 bases separated the two germline ends. The CDR3 spells CATSDTGGASYNEQFF. CDR3 sequence (DNA): TGTGCCACCAGTGATACGGGCGGGGCCTCCTACAATGAGCAGTTCTTC.

Notes on this clone: The junction does not match germline at one end; this may be a read error. The chain links TRBV7-9 to TRBJ2-7; no clear D. Germline CDR1 and CDR2: SEHNR and FQNEAQ (reference sequence). This CDR3 region has 14 residues. As DNA, the CDR3 is TGTGCCAGCAGCAATTATCCCCTAGACCCAGACCCCACTTTC. Protein product: CASSNYPLDPDPTF. The whole variable domain, filled in from reference TRBV7-9 and TRBJ2-7, reads DTGVSQNPRHKITKRGQNVTFRCDPISEHNRLYWYRQTLGQGPEFLTYFQNEAQLEKSRLLSDRFSAERPKGSFSTLEIQRTEQGDSAMYLCASSNYPLDPDPTFGPGTRLTVT.

This chain links TRBV27 with TRBJ1-4, with 8 positions matching TRBD1. CDR1 is MNHEY, CDR2 SMNVEV, per germline (reference sequence). The junction had 9 bases not matched to a gene; V was cut back by 4 bases and J by 8 bases. The CDR3 contains 15 residues. The CDR3 spells CASSSWTGFREKLFF. CDR3 DNA sequence: TGTGCCAGCAGTTCGTGGACAGGGTTCCGGGAAAAACTGTTTTTT.